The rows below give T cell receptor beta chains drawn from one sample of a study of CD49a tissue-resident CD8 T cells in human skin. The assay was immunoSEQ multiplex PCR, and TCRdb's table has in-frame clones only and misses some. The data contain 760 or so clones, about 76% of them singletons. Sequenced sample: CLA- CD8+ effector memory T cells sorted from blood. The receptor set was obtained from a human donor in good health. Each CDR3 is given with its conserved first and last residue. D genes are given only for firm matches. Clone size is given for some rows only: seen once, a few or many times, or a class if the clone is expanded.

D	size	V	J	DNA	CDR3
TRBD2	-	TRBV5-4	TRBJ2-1	TGTGCCAGCAGCCCAACTAGCGTTGAGCAGTTCTTC	CASSPTSVEQFF
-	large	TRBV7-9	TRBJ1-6	TGTGCCAGCTCCCCAAAGGGGGACTATAATTCACCCCTCCACTTT	CASSPKGDYNSPLHF
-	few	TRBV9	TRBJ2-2	TGTGCCAGCAGCCCACAGCTGGACACCCGCACCGGGGAGCTGTTTTTT	CASSPQLDTRTGELFF
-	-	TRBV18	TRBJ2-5	TGTGCCAGCTCACCTGGGGCGCGCCAGCAGGAGACCCAGTACTTC	CASSPGARQQETQYF
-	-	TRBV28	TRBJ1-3	TGTACCAGCAGTTGGGAACAGGGCTTCTCTGGAAACACCATATATTTT	CTSSWEQGFSGNTIYF
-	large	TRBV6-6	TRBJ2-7	TGTGCCAGCAGTCTTAATACAGCCTACGAGCAGTACTTC	CASSLNTAYEQYF
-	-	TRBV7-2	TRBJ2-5	TGTGCCAGCAGCTTAGTCGGTCAGGAAGAGACCCAGTACTTC	CASSLVGQEETQYF
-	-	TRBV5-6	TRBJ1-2	TGTGCCAGCAGCCTGGACGGAGACTATGGCTACACCTTC	CASSLDGDYGYTF
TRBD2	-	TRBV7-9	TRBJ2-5	TGTGCCAGCAGAGGTAGTTCGGGGGGCCAAGAGACCCAGTACTTC	CASRGSSGGQETQYF
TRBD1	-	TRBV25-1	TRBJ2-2	TGTGCCAGCAGTGGGACAGGGGACACCGGGGAGCTGTTTTTT	CASSGTGDTGELFF
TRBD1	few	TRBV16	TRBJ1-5	TGTGCCAGCAGCCAAGGGACAGGAGGGAATCAGCCCCAGCATTTT	CASSQGTGGNQPQHF
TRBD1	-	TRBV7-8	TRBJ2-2	TGTGCCAGCAGCTTAAGGGGGCCGAATACCGGGGAGCTGTTTTTT	CASSLRGPNTGELFF
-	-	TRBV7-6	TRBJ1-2	TGTGCCAGCAGCTTACATCCCGCGGAGAATGGCTACACCTTC	CASSLHPAENGYTF
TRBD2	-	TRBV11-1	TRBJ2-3	TGTGCCAGCAGCCCCGGGACTAGTTGGTCCGGAGATACGCAGTATTTT	CASSPGTSWSGDTQYF
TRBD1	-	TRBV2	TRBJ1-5	TGTGCCAGCAGAATAACGACAGGGTTCAGCAATCAGCCCCAGCATTTT	CASRITTGFSNQPQHF
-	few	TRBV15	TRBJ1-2	TGTGCCACCAGCAGAGAAGAGGGTGATGGCTACACCTTC	CATSREEGDGYTF
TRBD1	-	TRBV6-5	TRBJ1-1	TGTGCCAGCAGTTTGGCAGGGGGCAGGATGAACACTGAAGCTTTCTTT	CASSLAGGRMNTEAFF
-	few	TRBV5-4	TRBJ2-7	TGTGCCAGCAGCTTGGGGAGGAGCTACGAGCAGTACTTC	CASSLGRSYEQYF
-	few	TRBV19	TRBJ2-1	TGTGCCAGTAGTATGGAGTACAATGAGCAGTTCTTC	CASSMEYNEQFF
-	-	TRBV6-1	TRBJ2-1	TGTGCCAGCAGTGAGGACAGCTCCTACAATGAGCAGTTCTTC	CASSEDSSYNEQFF
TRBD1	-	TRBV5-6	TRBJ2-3	TGTGCCAGCAGCGACAGGACAGGGGGCCCTAAAAAAGATACGCAGTATTTT	CASSDRTGGPKKDTQYF
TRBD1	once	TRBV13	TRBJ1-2	TGTGCCAGCAGCTCTAGGGGGACAGGGCGGAATGGCTACACCTTC	CASSSRGTGRNGYTF
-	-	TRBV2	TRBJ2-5	TGTGCCAGCAGTGGTCTGGGACTAGAGACCCAGTACTTC	CASSGLGLETQYF
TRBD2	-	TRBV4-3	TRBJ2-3	TGCGCCAGCAGCCCTCGGACTAGCGGGGGAGGCACAGATACGCAGTATTTT	CASSPRTSGGGTDTQYF